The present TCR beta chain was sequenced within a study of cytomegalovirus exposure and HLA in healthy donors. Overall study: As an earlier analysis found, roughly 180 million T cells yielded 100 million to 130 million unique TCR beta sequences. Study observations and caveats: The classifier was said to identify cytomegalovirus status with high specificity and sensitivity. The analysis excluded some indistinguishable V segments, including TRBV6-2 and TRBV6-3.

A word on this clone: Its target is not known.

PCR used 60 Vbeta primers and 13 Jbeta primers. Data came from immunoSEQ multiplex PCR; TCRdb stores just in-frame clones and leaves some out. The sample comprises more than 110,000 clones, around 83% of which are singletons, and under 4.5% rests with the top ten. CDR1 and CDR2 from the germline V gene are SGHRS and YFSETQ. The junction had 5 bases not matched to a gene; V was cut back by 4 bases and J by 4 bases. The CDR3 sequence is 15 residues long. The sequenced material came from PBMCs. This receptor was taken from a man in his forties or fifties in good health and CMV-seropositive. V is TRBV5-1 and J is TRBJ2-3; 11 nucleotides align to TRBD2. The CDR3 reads CASSVTSGGPDTQYF. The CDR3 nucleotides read TGCGCCAGCAGCGTAACTAGCGGGGGACCAGATACGCAGTATTTT. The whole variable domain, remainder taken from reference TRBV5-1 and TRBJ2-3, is KAGVTQTPRYLIKTRGQQVTLSCSPISGHRSVSWYQQTPGQGLQFLFEYFSETQRNKGNFPGRFSGRQFSNSRSEMNVSTLELGDSALYLCASSVTSGGPDTQYFGPGTRLTVL.